This is a list of T cell receptor beta chains from one sample in a study of T cells in Graves' hyperthyroidism and ophthalmopathy. TCRdb ran MiXCR on the multiplex PCR reads and lists one entry per CDR3 protein. Among over 150,000 distinct CDR3 sequences listed, approximately 16% were seen once. The specimen sequenced was blood. These receptors were obtained from a woman aged 50 to 60 with Graves' hyperthyroidism. Both conserved end residues are part of each CDR3. The D gene is left open where the match is weak. The size entry is marked missing in some rows and otherwise reads once, few, many or a size class.

size: few; length: 15; J: TRBJ1-5; V: TRBV12-3/TRBV12-4; D: .; DNA: TGTGCCAGCAGTTTATCAGGGTCTGAGAATCAGCCCCAGCATTTT; CDR3: CASSLSGSENQPQHF
size: many; length: 14; J: TRBJ2-7; V: TRBV15; D: .; DNA: TGTGCCACCAGCCCCCGTGCTCGCAGGCACGAGCAGTACTTC; CDR3: CATSPRARRHEQYF
size: .; length: 16; J: TRBJ2-2; V: TRBV3-1; D: .; DNA: TGTGCCAGCAGCCCCGGTGGAGGTCGGGACACCGGGGAGCTGTTTTTT; CDR3: CASSPGGGRDTGELFF
size: .; length: 14; J: TRBJ2-7; V: TRBV11-3; D: .; DNA: TGTGCCAGCAGCTTAGAGCGTGGAAGCTACGAGCAGTACTTC; CDR3: CASSLERGSYEQYF
size: .; length: 16; J: TRBJ2-5; V: TRBV18; D: .; DNA: TGTGCCAGCTCAACGGAGATGGGCCGGCTTCAGGAGACCCAGTACTTC; CDR3: CASSTEMGRLQETQYF
size: many; length: 13; J: TRBJ1-2; V: TRBV12-3/TRBV12-4; D: .; DNA: TGTGCCAGCACAGGGTTTATCCTAGGTGGCTACACCTTC; CDR3: CASTGFILGGYTF
size: many; length: 16; J: TRBJ2-1; V: TRBV28; D: .; DNA: TGTGCCAGCAGTCCCCTCGATGGGTCTTTCTACAATGAGCAGTTCTTC; CDR3: CASSPLDGSFYNEQFF
size: few; length: 13; J: TRBJ2-1; V: TRBV6-1; D: .; DNA: TGTGCCACCCAGGGGGGATTCAACAATGAGCAGTTCTTC; CDR3: CATQGGFNNEQFF
size: .; length: 13; J: TRBJ2-2; V: TRBV9; D: .; DNA: TGTGCCAGCACACGGGTATCTATCGGGGAGCTGTTTTTT; CDR3: CASTRVSIGELFF
size: .; length: 15; J: TRBJ1-5; V: TRBV19; D: .; DNA: TGTGCCAGTAGTATTGGAAGGGAGCCTAATCAGCCCCAGCATTTT; CDR3: CASSIGREPNQPQHF
size: many; length: 13; J: TRBJ2-2; V: TRBV2; D: .; DNA: TGTGCCAGCAGTGTTAGCGACACCGGGGAGCTGTTTTTT; CDR3: CASSVSDTGELFF
size: many; length: 14; J: TRBJ2-7; V: TRBV5-1; D: .; DNA: TGCGCCAGCAGCTTGGGTCATCCCTCCTACGAGCAGTACTTC; CDR3: CASSLGHPSYEQYF
size: .; length: 16; J: TRBJ1-4; V: TRBV15; D: .; DNA: TGTGCCACCAGCAGAGTCAAGGGAACAACTAATGAAAAACTGTTTTTT; CDR3: CATSRVKGTTNEKLFF
size: .; length: 16; J: TRBJ2-7; V: TRBV7-9; D: .; DNA: TGTGCCAGCAGCGAAGAGAGGAGTCTAGCCGCCTACGAGCAGTACTTC; CDR3: CASSEERSLAAYEQYF